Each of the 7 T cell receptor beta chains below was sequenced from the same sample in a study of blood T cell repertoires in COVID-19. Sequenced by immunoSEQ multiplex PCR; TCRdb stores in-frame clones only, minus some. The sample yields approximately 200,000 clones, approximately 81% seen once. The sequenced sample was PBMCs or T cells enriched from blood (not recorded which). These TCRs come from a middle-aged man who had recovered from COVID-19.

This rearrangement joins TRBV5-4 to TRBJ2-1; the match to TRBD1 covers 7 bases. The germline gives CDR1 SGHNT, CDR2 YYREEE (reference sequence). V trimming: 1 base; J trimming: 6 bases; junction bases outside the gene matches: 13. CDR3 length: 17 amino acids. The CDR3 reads CASSLFRGTDLSNEQFF. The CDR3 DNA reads TGTGCCAGCAGCTTGTTTAGAGGGACAGACTTATCCAATGAGCAGTTCTTC.

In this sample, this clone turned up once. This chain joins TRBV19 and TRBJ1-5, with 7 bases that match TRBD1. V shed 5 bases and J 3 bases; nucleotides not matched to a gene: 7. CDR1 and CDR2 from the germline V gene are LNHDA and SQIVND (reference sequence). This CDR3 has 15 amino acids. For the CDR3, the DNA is TGTGCCAGTAGTGCAGAGGACAGGTTCAATCAGCCCCAGCATTTT. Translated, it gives CASSAEDRFNQPQHF.

The CDR3: CASSLTGGGNIQYF. CDR3 coding DNA: TGTGCCAGCAGCTTGACAGGGGGTGGGAACATTCAGTACTTC. V is TRBV13 and J is TRBJ2-4; 9 bases are a match to TRBD1. Germline CDR1 is PRHDT and CDR2 is FYEKMQ (reference sequence). The CDR3 is 14 residues long. Trimming took 3 bases from V and 7 from J; bases not matched to a gene: 4.

The CDR3 coding sequence is TGTGCCTGGAGTGTAAGAGCTCATCAGCCCCAGCATTTT. Translated, it gives CAWSVRAHQPQHF. The V call is TRBV30, the J call TRBJ1-5; D gene ambiguous. With 0 bases removed from V and 5 bases from J, the gap between germline ends came to 8 bases. Germline CDR1 GTSNPN, CDR2 SVGIG (reference sequence). CDR3 length: 13 amino acids.

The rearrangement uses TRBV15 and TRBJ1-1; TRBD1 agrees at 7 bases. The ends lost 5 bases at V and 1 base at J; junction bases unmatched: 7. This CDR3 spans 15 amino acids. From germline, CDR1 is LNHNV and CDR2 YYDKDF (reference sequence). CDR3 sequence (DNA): TGTGCCACCAGCCTTTTCCGGACAGGGAACACTGAAGCTTTCTTT. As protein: CATSLFRTGNTEAFF.

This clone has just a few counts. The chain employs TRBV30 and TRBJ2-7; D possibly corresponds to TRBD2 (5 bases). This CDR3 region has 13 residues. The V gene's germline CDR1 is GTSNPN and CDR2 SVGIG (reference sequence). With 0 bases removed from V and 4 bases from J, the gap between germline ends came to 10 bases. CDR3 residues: CAWSVHGEYEQYF. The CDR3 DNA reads TGTGCCTGGAGTGTACACGGGGAATACGAGCAGTACTTC.

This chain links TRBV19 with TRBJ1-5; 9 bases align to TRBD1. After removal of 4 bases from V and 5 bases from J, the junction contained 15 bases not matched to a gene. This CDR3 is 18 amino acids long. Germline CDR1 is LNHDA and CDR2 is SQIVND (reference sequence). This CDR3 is CASSTILASYRGHQPQHF. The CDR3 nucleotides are TGTGCCAGTAGTACGATCTTAGCAAGCTACAGGGGGCATCAGCCCCAGCATTTT. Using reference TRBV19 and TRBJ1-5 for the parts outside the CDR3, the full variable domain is DGGITQSPKYLFRKEGQNVTLSCEQNLNHDAMYWYRQDPGQGLRLIYYSQIVNDFQKGDIAEGYSVSREKKESFPLTVTSAQKNPTAFYLCASSTILASYRGHQPQHFGDGTRLSIL.